This TCR beta chain was captured in a study of T cells in localized non-small cell lung cancer. The study's findings and limits: Median detection of top 100 tumor clones in adjacent lung was 57 clones. Among blood samples, higher T cell density accompanied longer overall survival.

CDR3 length: 23 amino acids. V was pared by 3 bases and J by 0 bases, with 23 bases of the junction left unmatched. CDR1 and CDR2 (germline): ENHRY, SYGVKD. This clone has only one observation. The antigen is unknown. Profiled with immunoSEQ multiplex PCR; TCRdb holds only in-frame clones, not every one. The sample contains 15,000 to 20,000 clones, around 80% of which appear only once. The receptor was isolated from a male donor aged 60 or older with stage I lung adenocarcinoma. Sequenced here: peripheral blood, sampled before any cancer treatment. The chain has TRBV10-3 and TRBJ2-3; TRBD2 matches at 11 bases. For the CDR3, the DNA is TGTGCCATCAGTGAACCTGGGGCTAGCGGGAGGCCAAGCCGGGGCGAAAGCACAGATACGCAGTATTTT. It encodes CAISEPGASGRPSRGESTDTQYF.